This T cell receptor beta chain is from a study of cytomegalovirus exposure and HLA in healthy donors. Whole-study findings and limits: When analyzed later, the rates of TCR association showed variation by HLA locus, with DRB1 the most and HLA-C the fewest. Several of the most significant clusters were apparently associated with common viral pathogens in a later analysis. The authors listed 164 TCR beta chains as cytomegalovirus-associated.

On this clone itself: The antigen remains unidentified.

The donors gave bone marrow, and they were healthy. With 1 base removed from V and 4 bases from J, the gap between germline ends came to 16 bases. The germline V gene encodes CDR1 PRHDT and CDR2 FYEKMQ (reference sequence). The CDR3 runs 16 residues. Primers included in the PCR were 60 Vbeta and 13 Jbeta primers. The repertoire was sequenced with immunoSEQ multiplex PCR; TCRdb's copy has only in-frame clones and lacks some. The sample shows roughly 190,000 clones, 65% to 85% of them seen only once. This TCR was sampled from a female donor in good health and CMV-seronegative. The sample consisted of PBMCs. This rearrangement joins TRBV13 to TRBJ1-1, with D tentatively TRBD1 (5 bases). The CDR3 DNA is TGTGCCAGCAGCTTAGATCCTCCGGGGGGTGGCACTGAAGCTTTCTTT. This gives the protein CASSLDPPGGGTEAFF.